This is a list of T cell receptor beta chains from one sample in a study of cytomegalovirus exposure and HLA in healthy donors. Measured with immunoSEQ multiplex PCR; TCRdb has only the in-frame clones, and not every one. The sample gives over 85,000 clones, over 85% of which show up once; roughly 0.9% is in the top ten. Specimen: PBMCs. The source is a woman younger than 35 in good health and CMV-seronegative. The conserved cysteine and the conserved F or W are not part of the CDR3 here.

TRBV5-1 ASRRGGLYEQY
TRBV7-9 ASSPHGTSYREQF
TRBV6-1 ASAVEDSGANVLT
TRBV15 ATSRDVYYEQY
TRBV25-1 ASSESLAGNEQF
TRBV19 ASNPLAGMNTEAF
TRBV18 ASSVQGGEKLF
TRBV10-1 ASSPGVAGSYEQY
TRBV18 ASSPRTGTGNYGYT
TRBV2 ASSVGEYGQPENEQF
TRBV19 ASSIGQGLAGANVLT
TRBV9 ASSVGPGWGYEQY
TRBV6-5 ASSLGLVAYEQY
TRBV5-1 ASSLSRAPHQPQH
TRBV7-8 ASSLGLAAARAVVYEQY
TRBV5-1 ASSLGQTMNTEAF
TRBV28 ASTYGTGGEKLF
TRBV7-9 ASSLAREATEAF
TRBV7-9 ASSLVGQGAFYYGYT
TRBV6-5 ASSYSPQGARYEQY
TRBV29-1 SVVGQGREQY
TRBV5-6 ASSLPSGAPEQY
TRBV5-4 ASSLGTSGSPYEQY
TRBV5-8 ASSPDRGLGYT
TRBV6-6 ASSYTPQGSSYEQY
TRBV28 ASNSPTSGSDEQF
TRBV6-5 ASSYSLGLTDTQY
TRBV14 ASSPGTSGRVQETQY